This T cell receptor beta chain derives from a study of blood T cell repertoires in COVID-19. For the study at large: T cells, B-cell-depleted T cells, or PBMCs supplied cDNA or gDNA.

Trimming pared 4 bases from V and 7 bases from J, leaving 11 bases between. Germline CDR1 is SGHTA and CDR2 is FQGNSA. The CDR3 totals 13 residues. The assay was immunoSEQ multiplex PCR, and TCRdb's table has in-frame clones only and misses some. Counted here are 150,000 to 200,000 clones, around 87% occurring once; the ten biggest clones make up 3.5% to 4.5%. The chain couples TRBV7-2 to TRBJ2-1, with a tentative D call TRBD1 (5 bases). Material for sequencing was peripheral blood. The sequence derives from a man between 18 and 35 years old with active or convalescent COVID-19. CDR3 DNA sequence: TGTGCCAGCAGCTCGACTGGGGCAAATGAGCAGTTCTTC. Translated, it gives CASSSTGANEQFF.